These T cell receptor beta chains were read from a single sample in a study of CD8+ T cells in alopecia areata. Some clones are missing from TCRdb's copy, which holds only in-frame ones; the method was immunoSEQ multiplex PCR. Of hundreds of thousands of clones listed, 57% are singletons. The specimen comprised CD4+ T cells sorted from blood, sampled at week 0. The receptors stem from a human donor with alopecia areata. Each CDR3 is given with its conserved first and last residue. The D gene is left open where the match is weak. Expanded clones get a size class; other rows say once, few or many, or leave the size out.

TRBV5-1	14	NA	NA	TRBJ2-2	TGCGCCAGCAGCGGGCAGGCGGACACCGGGGAGCTGTTTTTT	CASSGQADTGELFF
TRBV18	13	NA	NA	TRBJ1-1	TGTGCCAGCTCACAGGGACGGGACACTGAAGCTTTCTTT	CASSQGRDTEAFF
TRBV2	16	NA	TRBD1	TRBJ1-5	TGTGCCAGCAGGGAAAGACAGGGGGCCTCCAATCAGCCCCAGCATTTT	CASRERQGASNQPQHF
TRBV7-9	14	NA	NA	TRBJ2-7	TGTGCCAGCAGCACTTGGACAGACTCCTACGAGCAGTACTTC	CASSTWTDSYEQYF
TRBV28	16	NA	TRBD1	TRBJ2-2	TGTGCCAGCAGTCCCTCTGGACAGGGAGGCACCGGGGAGCTGTTTTTT	CASSPSGQGGTGELFF
TRBV15	13	NA	NA	TRBJ1-1	TGTGCCACCAGCGGCAGTCTGAACACTGAAGCTTTCTTT	CATSGSLNTEAFF
TRBV7-3	13	NA	NA	TRBJ1-2	TGTGCCAGCAGCTCCCTTGGGGGGTATGGCTACACCTTC	CASSSLGGYGYTF
TRBV18	14	NA	NA	TRBJ2-2	TGTGCCAGCTCACCTCTTGTAAGCACCGGGGAGCTGTTTTTT	CASSPLVSTGELFF
TRBV5-1	16	NA	TRBD2	TRBJ2-1	TGCGCCAGCAGCCCAGCGGGACTAGCGGGAGAGGATGAGCAGTTCTTC	CASSPAGLAGEDEQFF
TRBV5-1	13	NA	NA	TRBJ1-1	TGCGCCAGCAGCTTGGAAGGGAACACTGAAGCTTTCTTT	CASSLEGNTEAFF
TRBV29-1	14	few	NA	TRBJ2-3	TGCAGCGTTGAAGATCGCCAAGACACAAATACGCAGTATTTT	CSVEDRQDTNTQYF
TRBV7-8	13	NA	NA	TRBJ2-7	TGTGCCAGCAGCTTCAGGCGGAGGGACGAGCAGTACTTC	CASSFRRRDEQYF
TRBV6-5	13	NA	TRBD1	TRBJ2-7	TGTGCCAGCAAGGGGACAGGCACCTACGAGCAGTACTTC	CASKGTGTYEQYF
TRBV14	15	few	NA	TRBJ1-1	TGTGCCAGCAGCCAAGATTTTGGGGTTGGCGCTGAAGCTTTCTTT	CASSQDFGVGAEAFF
TRBV19	15	NA	NA	TRBJ2-5	TGTGCCAGTAGTCCCCGGGGCGACTATGGGGAGACCCAGTACTTC	CASSPRGDYGETQYF
TRBV2	11	NA	NA	TRBJ1-2	TGTGCCAGACAGTTAAACTATGGCTACACCTTC	CARQLNYGYTF
TRBV20-1	10	few	NA	TRBJ2-3	TGCAGTGCTCGTACAGATACGCAGTATTTT	CSARTDTQYF
TRBV29-1	15	NA	TRBD1	TRBJ2-3	TGCAGCGCACGACAGGGTCTTTATAGCACAGATACGCAGTATTTT	CSARQGLYSTDTQYF